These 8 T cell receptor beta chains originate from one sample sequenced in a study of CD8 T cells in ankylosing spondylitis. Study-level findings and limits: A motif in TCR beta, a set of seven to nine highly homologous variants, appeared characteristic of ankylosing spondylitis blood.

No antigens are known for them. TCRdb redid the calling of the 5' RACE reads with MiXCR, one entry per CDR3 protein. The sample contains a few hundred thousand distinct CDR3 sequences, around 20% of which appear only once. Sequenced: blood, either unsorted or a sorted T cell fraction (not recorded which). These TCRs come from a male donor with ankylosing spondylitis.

The DNA for the CDR3 is TGTGCCAGCAGCCAATGGAAGGGAGGAGTTATCAATGAGCAGTTCTTC. It specifies CASSQWKGGVINEQFF. V is TRBV14 and J is TRBJ2-1; D may be TRBD2 (6 bases). The germline gives CDR1 SGHDN, CDR2 FVKESK. This CDR3 has 16 amino acids. Trimming took 2 bases from V and 6 from J, leaving 17 bases between them. The entire variable domain, with the rest obtained from reference TRBV14 and TRBJ2-1, is as follows: EAGVTQFPSHSVIEKGQTVTLRCDPISGHDNLYWYRRVMGKEIKFLLHFVKESKQDESGMPNNRFLAERTGGTYSTLKVQPAELEDSGVYFCASSQWKGGVINEQFFGPGTRLTVL.

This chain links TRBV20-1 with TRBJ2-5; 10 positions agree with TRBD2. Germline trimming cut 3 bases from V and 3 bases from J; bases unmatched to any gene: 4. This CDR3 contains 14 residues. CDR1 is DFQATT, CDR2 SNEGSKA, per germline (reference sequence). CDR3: CSARVLAGEETQYF. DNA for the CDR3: TGCAGTGCTAGGGTCCTAGCGGGGGAAGAGACCCAGTACTTC.

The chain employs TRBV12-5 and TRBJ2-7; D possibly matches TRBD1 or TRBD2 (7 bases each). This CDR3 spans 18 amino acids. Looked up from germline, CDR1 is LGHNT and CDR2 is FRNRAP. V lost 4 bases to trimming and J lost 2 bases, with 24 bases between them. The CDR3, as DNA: TGTGCTAGTGGTTCCTGGGGGGGCCAGGGGGATGTAACCTACGAGCAGTACTTC. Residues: CASGSWGGQGDVTYEQYF.

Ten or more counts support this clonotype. CDR3 in amino acids: CSDYTIHTDTQYF. The CDR3 DNA reads TGCAGCGACTACACGATACACACAGATACGCAGTATTTT. V and J are TRBV29-1 and TRBJ2-3; D is ambiguous. The germline CDR1 and CDR2 sequences are SQVTM and ANQGSEA. V was trimmed by 7 bases and J by 2 bases, leaving 13 bases between them. This CDR3 is built from 13 residues.

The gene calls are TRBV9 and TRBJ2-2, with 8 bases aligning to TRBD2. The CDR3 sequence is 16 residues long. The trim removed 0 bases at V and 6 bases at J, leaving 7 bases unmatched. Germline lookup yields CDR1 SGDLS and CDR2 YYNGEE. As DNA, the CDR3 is TGTGCCAGCAGCGTAGACCCAGCGGGAGACCCCGGGGAGCTGTTTTTT. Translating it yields CASSVDPAGDPGELFF.

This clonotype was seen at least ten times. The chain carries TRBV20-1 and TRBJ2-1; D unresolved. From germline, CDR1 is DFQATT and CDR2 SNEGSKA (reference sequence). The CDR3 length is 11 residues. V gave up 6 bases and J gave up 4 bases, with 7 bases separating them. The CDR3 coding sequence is TGCAGTGCCCAAACTTACAATGAGCAGTTCTTC. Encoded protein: CSAQTYNEQFF.

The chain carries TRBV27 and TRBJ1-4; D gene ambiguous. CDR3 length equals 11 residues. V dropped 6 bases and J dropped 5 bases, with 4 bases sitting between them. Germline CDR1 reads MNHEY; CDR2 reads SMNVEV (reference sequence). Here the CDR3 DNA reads TGTGCCAGCAGGAAGAATGAAAAACTGTTTTTT. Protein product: CASRKNEKLFF.

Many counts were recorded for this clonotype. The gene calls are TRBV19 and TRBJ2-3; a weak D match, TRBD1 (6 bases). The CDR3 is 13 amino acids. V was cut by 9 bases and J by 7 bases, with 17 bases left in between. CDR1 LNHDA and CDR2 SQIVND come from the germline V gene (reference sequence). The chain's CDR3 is CASTSRQAYTQYF. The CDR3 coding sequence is TGTGCCAGCACCTCCAGACAGGCCTATACGCAGTATTTT.